One sample yielded the 5 T cell receptor beta chains listed below, sequenced in a study of blood T cell repertoires in COVID-19. The assay was immunoSEQ multiplex PCR, and TCRdb's table has in-frame clones only and misses some. The sample shows around 290,000 clones, around nine tenths of them seen only once. The sequenced material came from PBMCs or T cells enriched from blood (not recorded which). The receptors come from a woman between 25 and 40 years old who had recovered from COVID-19.

The V and J genes are TRBV5-1 and TRBJ2-5; 8 bases match TRBD2. With 4 bases clipped from V and 2 bases from J, the junction kept 10 bases outside the gene matches. The germline CDR1 and CDR2 sequences are SGHRS and YFSETQ. The CDR3 has 16 amino acids. The CDR3 here is CASSTGGWWGQETQYF. DNA of the CDR3: TGCGCCAGCAGCACGGGAGGGTGGTGGGGACAAGAGACCCAGTACTTC.

The V and J genes are TRBV24-1 and TRBJ2-3; 8 bases align to TRBD2. V dropped 3 bases and J dropped 3; count of bases not matched to a gene: 7. The CDR3 has 16 amino acids. The germline gives CDR1 KGHDR, CDR2 SFDVKD. The DNA for the CDR3 is TGTGCCACCAGTGATCCGGCTAGCGGGCTAACAGATACGCAGTATTTT. This codes for CATSDPASGLTDTQYF.

V usage is TRBV7-6 and J usage is TRBJ2-2; D is perhaps TRBD1 (5 bases). Trimming left V 0 bases short and J 6 bases short, with 5 bases between. The CDR3 is made up of 13 amino acids. Looked up from germline, CDR1 is SGHVS and CDR2 is FNYEAQ. CDR3 residues: CASSLAGPGELFF. DNA for the CDR3: TGTGCCAGCAGCTTAGCGGGGCCCGGGGAGCTGTTTTTT.

The chain recombines TRBV11-2 with TRBJ1-5; TRBD1 is a possible D gene (5 bases). V was pared by 0 bases and J by 6 bases, with 12 bases between. Germline V gene sequence: CDR1 SGHAT, CDR2 FQNNGV. The CDR3 totals 15 residues. The DNA of the CDR3 is TGTGCCAGCAGCTTAGATCGGCTGGGGGGTCAGCCCCAGCATTTT. It translates to CASSLDRLGGQPQHF. Full variable domain (outside the CDR3, taken from reference TRBV11-2 and TRBJ1-5): EAGVAQSPRYKIIEKRQSVAFWCNPISGHATLYWYQQILGQGPKLLIQFQNNGVVDDSQLPKDRFSAERLKGVDSTLKIQPAKLEDSAVYLCASSLDRLGGQPQHFGDGTRLSIL.

V gene TRBV28 combines with J gene TRBJ1-2; 12 nucleotides agree with TRBD1. CDR3 length: 16 amino acids. V was clipped by 7 bases and J by 5 bases; unmatched bases: 11. CDR1 is MDHEN and CDR2 is SYDVKM in the germline V gene. CDR3 region: CASTWGTGGALYGYTF. CDR3 DNA sequence: TGTGCCAGCACCTGGGGGACAGGGGGCGCATTGTATGGCTACACCTTC.